The rows below give T cell receptor beta chains drawn from one sample of a study of cytomegalovirus exposure and HLA in healthy donors. Clones were sequenced by immunoSEQ multiplex PCR, and TCRdb holds only the in-frame ones, with some missing. The table includes 200,000 or so clones, about 81% detected once. What was sequenced was PBMCs. These receptors came from a woman between 50 and 59 years old in good health and CMV-seropositive. CDR3s include the opening cysteine and the closing phenylalanine or tryptophan.

V: TRBV11-2
CDR3: CASSLTVSPSTDTQYF

V: TRBV19
CDR3: CASRGTGLHEQYF

V: TRBV9
CDR3: CASSGTSGRASYNEQFF

V: TRBV6-5
CDR3: CASSSPGFPQHF

V: TRBV21-1
CDR3: CASSATRGGYNSPLHF

V: TRBV29-1
CDR3: CSVDLGQGDGYTF

V: TRBV5-6
CDR3: CASSSTGTSSGELFF

V: TRBV6-5
CDR3: CASSSPEKGHEKLFF

V: TRBV5-1
CDR3: CASSLDGNYGYTF

V: TRBV19
CDR3: CASSTSTGFGNQPQHF

V: TRBV19
CDR3: CASSQGTLSSYNEQFF

V: TRBV27
CDR3: CASSFTNGELFF

V: TRBV2
CDR3: CASSVQGTYEQYF

V: TRBV4-1
CDR3: CASSQGRGGGAKTGELFF

V: TRBV6-1
CDR3: CASRVGLGRTDTQYF

V: TRBV18
CDR3: CASSPPGRDTGELFF

V: TRBV28
CDR3: CASRLTNYGYTF

V: TRBV6-5
CDR3: CASSPGRSPEAFF

V: TRBV2
CDR3: CASSRNRDGQPQHF

V: TRBV11-2
CDR3: CASSLEGQGEDSPLHF

V: TRBV25-1
CDR3: CASSEPRVQETQYF

V: TRBV5-1
CDR3: CASSWDNTDTQYF

V: TRBV18
CDR3: CASEPGGGGYTF

V: TRBV18
CDR3: CASSPPGQGANEQFF

V: TRBV30
CDR3: CAWSVRDTEAFF

V: TRBV27
CDR3: CASSRGPPYQPQHF

V: TRBV10-1
CDR3: CASSEQGDAYNEQFF

V: TRBV15
CDR3: CATSRDLGGQMRRFF

V: TRBV11-2
CDR3: CASSLQGNTEAFF

V: TRBV10-3
CDR3: CAISESSGTDTQYF

V: TRBV4-1
CDR3: CASSSPRTSDEQFF

V: TRBV29-1
CDR3: CSVTPSGISEQYF

V: TRBV19
CDR3: CASSQGPQPQHF

V: TRBV7-9
CDR3: CASRSGGQYF

V: TRBV11-2
CDR3: CASSLGRTENEQFF

V: TRBV4-3
CDR3: CASSRERGGPYEQYF

V: TRBV5-4
CDR3: CASSFSPQAPGPGEAFF